This is a list of T cell receptor beta chains from one sample in a study of blood T cell repertoires in COVID-19. Measured with immunoSEQ multiplex PCR; TCRdb has only the in-frame clones, and not every one. The sample includes some 260,000 clones, about 86% of them seen just once. Material: peripheral blood. All receptors derive from an elderly man with acute or convalescent COVID-19. The CDR3 runs from the conserved cysteine through the conserved F or W. The order of the fields is CDR3 length, J gene, clone size, V gene, D gene, CDR3 DNA, CDR3 protein. D genes are given only for firm matches. Expanded clones are given a class, and other clones once, few, many or no size at all.

CDR3 length: 17; J gene: TRBJ2-3; clone size: few; V gene: TRBV7-9; D gene: TRBD1; CDR3 DNA: TGTGCCAGCAGCTTAGGGGACAGGGTGTCTAGCACAGATACGCAGTATTTT; CDR3 protein: CASSLGDRVSSTDTQYF
CDR3 length: 19; J gene: TRBJ1-1; clone size: .; V gene: TRBV12-5; D gene: TRBD1; CDR3 DNA: TGTGCTAGTGGTTTGGTCCTAGGCAGGACAGGGGGCCTGAACACTGAAGCTTTCTTT; CDR3 protein: CASGLVLGRTGGLNTEAFF
CDR3 length: 14; J gene: TRBJ1-4; clone size: .; V gene: TRBV7-9; D gene: .; CDR3 DNA: TGTGCCAGCAGCTTAGGAGGAGGTAATGAAAAACTGTTTTTT; CDR3 protein: CASSLGGGNEKLFF
CDR3 length: 12; J gene: TRBJ2-1; clone size: .; V gene: TRBV6-6; D gene: .; CDR3 DNA: TGTGCCAGCAGTCCTGGTCGGGAGAGGCGGTTCTTC; CDR3 protein: CASSPGRERRFF
CDR3 length: 13; J gene: TRBJ1-6; clone size: .; V gene: TRBV24-1; D gene: TRBD1; CDR3 DNA: TGTGCCACCCGGGACAGCCTTAATTCACCCCTCCACTTT; CDR3 protein: CATRDSLNSPLHF
CDR3 length: 13; J gene: TRBJ2-1; clone size: .; V gene: TRBV10-3; D gene: .; CDR3 DNA: TGTGCCAGTCAACGCGGGCTGGACAATGAGCAGTTCTTC; CDR3 protein: CASQRGLDNEQFF
CDR3 length: 14; J gene: TRBJ2-7; clone size: .; V gene: TRBV7-9; D gene: .; CDR3 DNA: TGTGCCAGCAGCTCATCGGGGGTCCTATACGAGCAGTACTTC; CDR3 protein: CASSSSGVLYEQYF
CDR3 length: 15; J gene: TRBJ2-7; clone size: few; V gene: TRBV28; D gene: TRBD1; CDR3 DNA: TGTGCCAGCAGTTTTTGGGGACAGGGGGAATACGAGCAGTACTTC; CDR3 protein: CASSFWGQGEYEQYF
CDR3 length: 12; J gene: TRBJ2-7; clone size: .; V gene: TRBV15; D gene: .; CDR3 DNA: TGTGCCACCAGCAAGAGCTCCTACGAGCAGTACTTC; CDR3 protein: CATSKSSYEQYF
CDR3 length: 15; J gene: TRBJ2-7; clone size: .; V gene: TRBV30; D gene: .; CDR3 DNA: TGTGCCTGGAGTCCTACAGGCAGGAGCTCCTACGAGCAGTACTTC; CDR3 protein: CAWSPTGRSSYEQYF
CDR3 length: 14; J gene: TRBJ2-7; clone size: once; V gene: TRBV6-6; D gene: .; CDR3 DNA: TGTGCCAGCAGTTACTCCGCGAGCTCCTACGAGCAGTACTTC; CDR3 protein: CASSYSASSYEQYF
CDR3 length: 13; J gene: TRBJ2-7; clone size: .; V gene: TRBV6-5; D gene: .; CDR3 DNA: TGTGCCAGCAGTCCTAACGAGGTGCCGGCCCAGTACTTC; CDR3 protein: CASSPNEVPAQYF
CDR3 length: 15; J gene: TRBJ1-5; clone size: .; V gene: TRBV19; D gene: TRBD1; CDR3 DNA: TGTGCCAGTAGTTCCCGGGACAGGATTAATCAGCCCCAGCATTTT; CDR3 protein: CASSSRDRINQPQHF
CDR3 length: 12; J gene: TRBJ2-7; clone size: .; V gene: TRBV12-3/TRBV12-4; D gene: .; CDR3 DNA: TGTGCCAGCAGCCCTGGGCCTTACGAGCAGTACTTC; CDR3 protein: CASSPGPYEQYF
CDR3 length: 12; J gene: TRBJ1-2; clone size: .; V gene: TRBV19; D gene: .; CDR3 DNA: TGTGCCAGTAGTACCCTCAGTTATGGCTACACCTTC; CDR3 protein: CASSTLSYGYTF
CDR3 length: 18; J gene: TRBJ1-4; clone size: .; V gene: TRBV5-1; D gene: TRBD1; CDR3 DNA: TGCGCCAGCAGATGGACAGGGGGCTTAAGGGCTACTAATGAAAAACTGTTTTTT; CDR3 protein: CASRWTGGLRATNEKLFF
CDR3 length: 13; J gene: TRBJ1-2; clone size: few; V gene: TRBV30; D gene: .; CDR3 DNA: TGTGCCTCTTACACCGGAGCTAACTATGGCTACACCTTC; CDR3 protein: CASYTGANYGYTF
CDR3 length: 16; J gene: TRBJ2-5; clone size: few; V gene: TRBV2; D gene: TRBD2; CDR3 DNA: TGTGCCAGCAGTTCCCGACTAGCGTCGACGGCGGAGACCCAGTACTTC; CDR3 protein: CASSSRLASTAETQYF
CDR3 length: 15; J gene: TRBJ2-1; clone size: .; V gene: TRBV14; D gene: .; CDR3 DNA: TGTGCCAGCAGCCAATTCGTTTCTGTTTACAATGAGCAGTTCTTC; CDR3 protein: CASSQFVSVYNEQFF
CDR3 length: 15; J gene: TRBJ2-1; clone size: .; V gene: TRBV27; D gene: TRBD2; CDR3 DNA: TGTGCCAGCAAGACTAGCGGGGGCTCCTACAATGAGCAGTTCTTC; CDR3 protein: CASKTSGGSYNEQFF
CDR3 length: 11; J gene: TRBJ1-2; clone size: .; V gene: TRBV29-1; D gene: .; CDR3 DNA: TGCAGCGTTCGCAGGGAGGATGGCTACACCTTC; CDR3 protein: CSVRREDGYTF
CDR3 length: 19; J gene: TRBJ2-2; clone size: .; V gene: TRBV7-3; D gene: TRBD2; CDR3 DNA: TGTGCCAGCAGCCCCGTGCCGGGACTAGACCTTTCGAACACCGGGGAGCTGTTTTTT; CDR3 protein: CASSPVPGLDLSNTGELFF
CDR3 length: 13; J gene: TRBJ1-1; clone size: few; V gene: TRBV5-6; D gene: .; CDR3 DNA: TGTGCCAGCAGCTTAACAGTGAACACTGAAGCTTTCTTT; CDR3 protein: CASSLTVNTEAFF
CDR3 length: 14; J gene: TRBJ2-7; clone size: .; V gene: TRBV9; D gene: .; CDR3 DNA: TGTGCCAGCAGCGTAGTCGACATATCCTACGAGCAGTACTTC; CDR3 protein: CASSVVDISYEQYF
CDR3 length: 15; J gene: TRBJ1-3; clone size: .; V gene: TRBV7-8; D gene: TRBD1; CDR3 DNA: TGTGCCAGCAGCTCCGGACAGGTCTCTGGAAACACCATATATTTT; CDR3 protein: CASSSGQVSGNTIYF
CDR3 length: 14; J gene: TRBJ1-2; clone size: .; V gene: TRBV2; D gene: TRBD1; CDR3 DNA: TGTGCCAGCAGTTACGGGGACAGCCTTTATGGCTACACCTTC; CDR3 protein: CASSYGDSLYGYTF
CDR3 length: 19; J gene: TRBJ2-1; clone size: .; V gene: TRBV28; D gene: TRBD2; CDR3 DNA: TGTGCCAGCAGTTTGGGGGGGTCGACCCCCTTAAGCTCCTACAATGAGCAGTTCTTC; CDR3 protein: CASSLGGSTPLSSYNEQFF
CDR3 length: 16; J gene: TRBJ2-7; clone size: .; V gene: TRBV5-1; D gene: TRBD1; CDR3 DNA: TGCGCCAGCAGCCTAAGGCGACAGGGTGGGGGCTACGAGCAGTACTTC; CDR3 protein: CASSLRRQGGGYEQYF
CDR3 length: 13; J gene: TRBJ1-2; clone size: .; V gene: TRBV7-9; D gene: .; CDR3 DNA: TGTGCCAGCAGCCAAGACAGGCGGTATGGCTACACCTTC; CDR3 protein: CASSQDRRYGYTF
CDR3 length: 15; J gene: TRBJ1-1; clone size: .; V gene: TRBV2; D gene: .; CDR3 DNA: TGTGCCAGCAGTGAAGCGCGGGGGACGTCCACTGAAGCTTTCTTT; CDR3 protein: CASSEARGTSTEAFF
CDR3 length: 16; J gene: TRBJ1-3; clone size: few; V gene: TRBV7-6; D gene: TRBD1; CDR3 DNA: TGTGCCAGCAGCTCCATTCCGACAGGGTTCGGAAACACCATATATTTT; CDR3 protein: CASSSIPTGFGNTIYF
CDR3 length: 15; J gene: TRBJ2-7; clone size: once; V gene: TRBV5-4; D gene: .; CDR3 DNA: TGTGCCAGCAGCTTCGGGTCGGGGGTTATCCACGAGCAGTACTTC; CDR3 protein: CASSFGSGVIHEQYF
CDR3 length: 12; J gene: TRBJ1-2; clone size: .; V gene: TRBV29-1; D gene: .; CDR3 DNA: TGCAGCGTGTCCACAGGATCAGGTGGCTACACCTTC; CDR3 protein: CSVSTGSGGYTF
CDR3 length: 15; J gene: TRBJ1-6; clone size: .; V gene: TRBV5-1; D gene: .; CDR3 DNA: TGCGCCAGCACCCTCGGAACTCTAGTAGGTTCACCCCTCCACTTT; CDR3 protein: CASTLGTLVGSPLHF
CDR3 length: 13; J gene: TRBJ1-1; clone size: .; V gene: TRBV24-1; D gene: .; CDR3 DNA: TGTGCCACCAGTGATTCGGGGAACACTGAAGCTTTCTTT; CDR3 protein: CATSDSGNTEAFF
CDR3 length: 14; J gene: TRBJ2-7; clone size: .; V gene: TRBV2; D gene: .; CDR3 DNA: TGTGCCAGCATGGGACTCCACGTGGCCTACGAGCAGTACTTC; CDR3 protein: CASMGLHVAYEQYF
CDR3 length: 15; J gene: TRBJ2-7; clone size: .; V gene: TRBV11-2; D gene: TRBD2; CDR3 DNA: TGTGCCAGCAGCACCATAGCGGGAGTCTCCTACGAGCAGTACTTC; CDR3 protein: CASSTIAGVSYEQYF
CDR3 length: 14; J gene: TRBJ1-2; clone size: once; V gene: TRBV27; D gene: .; CDR3 DNA: TGTGCCAGCAGTTTATCAAGAGGGTTGAATGGCTACACCTTC; CDR3 protein: CASSLSRGLNGYTF
CDR3 length: 15; J gene: TRBJ1-6; clone size: .; V gene: TRBV30; D gene: .; CDR3 DNA: TGTGCCTGGAGTCCTGAGGACAGCTATAATTCACCCCTCCACTTT; CDR3 protein: CAWSPEDSYNSPLHF
CDR3 length: 15; J gene: TRBJ2-3; clone size: .; V gene: TRBV5-6; D gene: .; CDR3 DNA: TGTGCCAGCAGCTTAGGCCCCGGGGAGGCAGATACGCAGTATTTT; CDR3 protein: CASSLGPGEADTQYF
CDR3 length: 14; J gene: TRBJ2-7; clone size: .; V gene: TRBV18; D gene: .; CDR3 DNA: TGTGCCAGCTCACCGACGACAACCTCCTACGAGCAGTACTTC; CDR3 protein: CASSPTTTSYEQYF
CDR3 length: 13; J gene: TRBJ1-1; clone size: .; V gene: TRBV29-1; D gene: .; CDR3 DNA: TGCAGCGTTCGTAGCAGGGGGAACACTGAAGCTTTCTTT; CDR3 protein: CSVRSRGNTEAFF
CDR3 length: 16; J gene: TRBJ2-7; clone size: .; V gene: TRBV10-3; D gene: TRBD2; CDR3 DNA: TGTGCCATCAGTGAGCTAGCGGGAGGTTTCTCCTACGAGCAGTACTTC; CDR3 protein: CAISELAGGFSYEQYF
CDR3 length: 15; J gene: TRBJ1-6; clone size: .; V gene: TRBV19; D gene: .; CDR3 DNA: TGTGCCAGTAGTATTCGGACAGAACTTAATTCACCCCTCCACTTT; CDR3 protein: CASSIRTELNSPLHF
CDR3 length: 14; J gene: TRBJ1-3; clone size: .; V gene: TRBV10-2; D gene: .; CDR3 DNA: TGCGCCAGCAGTTCAGGCGACTCTGGAAACACCATATATTTT; CDR3 protein: CASSSGDSGNTIYF
CDR3 length: 15; J gene: TRBJ2-5; clone size: .; V gene: TRBV9; D gene: TRBD2; CDR3 DNA: TGTGCCAGCAGCGCGGGGACTAGCGGGCCGGAGACCCAGTACTTC; CDR3 protein: CASSAGTSGPETQYF
CDR3 length: 15; J gene: TRBJ1-5; clone size: once; V gene: TRBV19; D gene: TRBD1; CDR3 DNA: TGTGCCAGTAGTACCTTGGACAGGGTCGGCCAGCCCCAGCATTTT; CDR3 protein: CASSTLDRVGQPQHF
CDR3 length: 16; J gene: TRBJ2-7; clone size: .; V gene: TRBV9; D gene: TRBD1; CDR3 DNA: TGTGCCAGCAGCGTAGGGGGACAGGCCTTTATCTACGAGCAGTACTTC; CDR3 protein: CASSVGGQAFIYEQYF
CDR3 length: 16; J gene: TRBJ1-2; clone size: .; V gene: TRBV18; D gene: .; CDR3 DNA: TGTGCCAGCTCACCGCCTTCGACAGTCGCTAACTATGGCTACACCTTC; CDR3 protein: CASSPPSTVANYGYTF
CDR3 length: 10; J gene: TRBJ2-1; clone size: .; V gene: TRBV6-5; D gene: .; CDR3 DNA: TGTGCCAGCGGTAGTTATGAGCAGTTCTTC; CDR3 protein: CASGSYEQFF
CDR3 length: 14; J gene: TRBJ1-3; clone size: .; V gene: TRBV9; D gene: TRBD1; CDR3 DNA: TGTGCCAGCAGCGTTCAGGGGGGACGAAACACCATATATTTT; CDR3 protein: CASSVQGGRNTIYF
CDR3 length: 13; J gene: TRBJ1-5; clone size: .; V gene: TRBV30; D gene: .; CDR3 DNA: TGTGCCTGGGCACCCCTGGGGAGGCAGCCCCAGCATTTT; CDR3 protein: CAWAPLGRQPQHF
CDR3 length: 13; J gene: TRBJ1-1; clone size: .; V gene: TRBV28; D gene: .; CDR3 DNA: TGTGCCAGCAGTTTCCGCAGGGGCACTGAAGCTTTCTTT; CDR3 protein: CASSFRRGTEAFF
CDR3 length: 14; J gene: TRBJ1-2; clone size: .; V gene: TRBV5-1; D gene: .; CDR3 DNA: TGCGCCAGCGGCCCCCGGGTCTCCGGTAGAGGCTACACCTTC; CDR3 protein: CASGPRVSGRGYTF